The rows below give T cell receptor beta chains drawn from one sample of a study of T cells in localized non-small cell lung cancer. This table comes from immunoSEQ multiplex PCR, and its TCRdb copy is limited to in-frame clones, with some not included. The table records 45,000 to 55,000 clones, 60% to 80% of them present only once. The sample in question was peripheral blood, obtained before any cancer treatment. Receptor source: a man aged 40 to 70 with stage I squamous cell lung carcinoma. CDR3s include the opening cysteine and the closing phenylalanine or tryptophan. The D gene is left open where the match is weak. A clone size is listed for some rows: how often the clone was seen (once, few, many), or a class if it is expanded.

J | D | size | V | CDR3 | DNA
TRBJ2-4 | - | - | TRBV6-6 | CAIEDSPNIQYF | TGTGCCATCGAGGACAGCCCGAACATTCAGTACTTC
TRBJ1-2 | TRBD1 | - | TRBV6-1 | CASSEGQGEYGYTF | TGTGCCAGCAGTGAAGGGCAGGGGGAATATGGCTACACCTTC
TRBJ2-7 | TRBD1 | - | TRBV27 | CASSLSNPGQGLGEQYF | TGTGCCAGCAGTCTCTCGAACCCGGGACAGGGACTGGGCGAGCAGTACTTC
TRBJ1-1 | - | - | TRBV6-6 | CASRQGASEAFF | TGTGCCAGCAGACAGGGAGCCTCTGAAGCTTTCTTT
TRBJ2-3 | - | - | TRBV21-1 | CASSNSPGTALTDTQYF | TGTGCCAGCAGCAATTCCCCCGGGACAGCACTCACAGATACGCAGTATTTT
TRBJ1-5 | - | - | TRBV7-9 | CASSLQVGQPQHF | TGTGCCAGCAGCTTGCAGGTGGGTCAGCCCCAGCATTTT
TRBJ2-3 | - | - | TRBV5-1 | CASWGAQSTDTQYF | TGCGCCAGCTGGGGAGCGCAGAGCACAGATACGCAGTATTTT
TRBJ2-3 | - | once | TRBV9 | CASSVTVDTQYF | TGTGCCAGCAGCGTAACGGTGGATACGCAGTATTTT
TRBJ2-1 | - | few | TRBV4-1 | CASSQVDLGFSYNEQFF | TGCGCCAGCAGCCAAGTCGACTTAGGTTTCTCCTACAATGAGCAGTTCTTC
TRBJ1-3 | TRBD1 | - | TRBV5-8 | CASSSRDSFTGNTIYF | TGTGCCAGCAGCTCCCGGGACAGCTTTACTGGAAACACCATATATTTT
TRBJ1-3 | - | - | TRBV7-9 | CASSPGQKESSGNTIYF | TGTGCCAGCAGTCCCGGACAGAAAGAATCTTCTGGAAACACCATATATTTT
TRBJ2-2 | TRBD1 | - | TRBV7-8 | CASSFSTGENGELFF | TGTGCCAGCAGCTTCTCGACAGGGGAAAACGGGGAGCTGTTTTTT
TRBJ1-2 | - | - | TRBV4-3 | CASSQDLNSYGYTF | TGCGCCAGCAGCCAAGATTTGAATAGTTATGGCTACACCTTC
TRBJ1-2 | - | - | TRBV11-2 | CASSLDMTETSGYTF | TGTGCCAGCAGCTTAGATATGACAGAGACAAGTGGCTACACCTTC
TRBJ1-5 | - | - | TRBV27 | CASRLRGEVGNQPQHF | TGTGCCAGCAGACTCCGTGGGGAAGTCGGCAATCAGCCCCAGCATTTT
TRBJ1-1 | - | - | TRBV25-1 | CASSAGQVQMNTEAFF | TGTGCCAGCAGTGCAGGGCAAGTACAGATGAACACTGAAGCTTTCTTT
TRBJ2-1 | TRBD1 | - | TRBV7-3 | CASSSRQGATYNEQFF | TGTGCCAGCAGCTCAAGGCAGGGGGCGACCTACAATGAGCAGTTCTTC
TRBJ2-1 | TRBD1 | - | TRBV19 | CASSKGTDTREQFF | TGTGCCAGTAGTAAGGGGACAGATACCCGGGAACAGTTCTTC
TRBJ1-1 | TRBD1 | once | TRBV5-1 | CASSTGTVRTEAFF | TGCGCCAGCAGCACCGGGACAGTCCGCACTGAAGCTTTCTTT
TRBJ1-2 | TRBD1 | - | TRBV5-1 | CASSFTGTGGNGYTF | TGCGCCAGCAGCTTCACCGGGACAGGGGGGAATGGCTACACCTTC
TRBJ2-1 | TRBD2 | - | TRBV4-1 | CASSLSGDSYNEQFF | TGCGCCAGCAGCCTTAGCGGGGACTCCTACAATGAGCAGTTCTTC
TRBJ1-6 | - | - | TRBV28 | CASSFPLWNSPLHF | TGTGCCAGCAGTTTCCCCCTTTGGAATTCACCCCTCCACTTT
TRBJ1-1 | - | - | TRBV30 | CAGLGGRRWEAFF | TGTGCCGGGTTGGGAGGCAGGCGCTGGGAAGCTTTCTTT
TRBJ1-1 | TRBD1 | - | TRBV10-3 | CAITTGDTEAFF | TGTGCCATCACGACAGGGGATACTGAAGCTTTCTTT
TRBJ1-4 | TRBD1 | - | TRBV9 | CASSRDRGTGDNEKLFF | TGTGCCAGCAGCCGGGACAGGGGGACGGGTGATAATGAAAAACTGTTTTTT
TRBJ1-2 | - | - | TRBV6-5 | CASSYDGYTF | TGTGCCAGCAGTTACGATGGCTACACCTTC
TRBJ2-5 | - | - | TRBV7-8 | CASSLAAIQETQYF | TGTGCCAGCAGCTTAGCGGCGATCCAAGAGACCCAGTACTTC
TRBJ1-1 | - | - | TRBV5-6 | CASSLGEVRNTEAFF | TGTGCCAGCAGCTTGGGTGAGGTCAGGAACACTGAAGCTTTCTTT
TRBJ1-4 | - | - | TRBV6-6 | CASSLGATNEKLFF | TGTGCCAGCAGCCTCGGCGCAACTAATGAAAAACTGTTTTTT
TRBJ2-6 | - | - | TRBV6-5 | CASRKFGANVLTF | TGTGCCAGCAGGAAATTCGGGGCCAACGTCCTGACTTTC
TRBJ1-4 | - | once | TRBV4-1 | CASSPPDVVGEKLFF | TGCGCCAGCTCCCCCCCGGACGTGGTAGGTGAAAAACTGTTTTTT
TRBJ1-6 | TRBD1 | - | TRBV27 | CASGSGTAREF | TGTGCCAGCGGGTCTGGGACAGCCCGTGAATTT
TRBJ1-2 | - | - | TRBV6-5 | CASSYGSRGKHGYTF | TGTGCCAGCAGTTACGGTAGCAGGGGAAAACATGGCTACACCTTC
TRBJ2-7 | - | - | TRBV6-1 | CASTQSYEQYF | TGTGCCAGCACTCAGAGCTACGAGCAGTACTTC
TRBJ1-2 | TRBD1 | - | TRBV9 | CARQGMGNYGYTF | TGTGCCCGACAGGGGATGGGGAACTATGGCTACACCTTC
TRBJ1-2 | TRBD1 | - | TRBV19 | CASSSTGEEVYGYTF | TGTGCCAGTAGCTCGACAGGGGAGGAGGTCTATGGCTACACCTTC
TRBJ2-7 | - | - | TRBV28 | CASKQGYEQYF | TGTGCCAGCAAACAGGGTTACGAGCAGTACTTC
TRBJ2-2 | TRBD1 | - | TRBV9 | CASSPGTGGELFF | TGTGCCAGCAGCCCTGGGACAGGCGGGGAGCTGTTTTTT
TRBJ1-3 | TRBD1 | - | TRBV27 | CASSLEGTGGSGNTIYF | TGTGCCAGCAGTTTAGAGGGGACAGGGGGATCTGGAAACACCATATATTTT
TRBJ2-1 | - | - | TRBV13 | CASSLEGLPGNEQFF | TGTGCCAGCAGCTTAGAGGGACTGCCAGGCAATGAGCAGTTCTTC
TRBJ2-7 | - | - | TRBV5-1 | CASSPASGEYEQYF | TGCGCCAGCAGCCCCGCGTCAGGGGAGTACGAGCAGTACTTC